This is a list of T cell receptor beta chains from one sample in a study of Ad26.COV2.S vaccination and SARS-CoV-2 variants. Using immunoSEQ multiplex PCR, the repertoire was profiled, and TCRdb retains in-frame clones only, with some absent. The sample lists about 400,000 clones; 92% were seen once. The sample was peripheral blood, taken in a trial of Ad26.COV2.S vaccine versus placebo. These receptors were taken from a person aged 18-60 years who received the Ad26.COV2.S COVID-19 vaccine or a placebo. Each CDR3 is given with its conserved first and last residue. D genes are given only for firm matches. Expanded clones get a size class; other rows say once, few or many, or leave the size out.

CASSQVWDINQPQHF TGCGCCAGCAGCCAAGTATGGGACATCAATCAGCCCCAGCATTTT TRBJ1-5 - few TRBV4-1
CASSMNRLVSNQPQHF TGTGCCAGTAGTATGAATCGGCTGGTTAGCAATCAGCCCCAGCATTTT TRBJ1-5 - - TRBV19
CATSRFRGGQPQHF TGTGCCACCAGCAGGTTCAGGGGTGGTCAGCCCCAGCATTTT TRBJ1-5 - - TRBV15
CASRSAWEGTQNTGELFF TGCGCCAGCAGGTCAGCTTGGGAAGGAACGCAAAACACCGGGGAGCTGTTTTTT TRBJ2-2 - - TRBV5-1
CASSLRDTKYF TGTGCCAGCAGTTTACGGGACACGAAGTACTTC TRBJ2-7 - - TRBV12-3/TRBV12-4
CASSQDQSSYNSPLHF TGCGCCAGCAGCCAAGATCAGAGCTCCTATAATTCACCCCTCCACTTT TRBJ1-6 - - TRBV4-1
CASSQGNRGRNNSPLHF TGTGCCAGCAGCCAAGGGAACAGGGGGAGGAATAATTCACCCCTCCACTTT TRBJ1-6 TRBD1 few TRBV3-1/TRBV3-2
CASSQVAGGTDTQYF TGCGCCAGCAGCCAAGTGGCAGGGGGCACAGATACGCAGTATTTT TRBJ2-3 - - TRBV4-1
CSALLPSGAFF TGCAGTGCTCTTCTCCCAAGCGGGGCTTTCTTT TRBJ1-1 - - TRBV20-1
CASSIFTFGQGRAPYQPQHF TGTGCCAGTAGTATATTTACCTTCGGACAGGGTCGGGCCCCATATCAGCCCCAGCATTTT TRBJ1-5 TRBD1 - TRBV19
CASSLVQGRVTGELFF TGTGCCAGCAGCTTGGTTCAGGGGCGGGTCACCGGGGAGCTGTTTTTT TRBJ2-2 - - TRBV5-6
CASSLGQGQPQHF TGTGCCAGCAGTTTAGGGCAGGGTCAGCCCCAGCATTTT TRBJ1-5 - - TRBV27
CASGLPDRGAITPDTQYF TGTGCTAGTGGTTTGCCCGACAGGGGGGCTATAACCCCAGATACGCAGTATTTT TRBJ2-3 TRBD1 once TRBV12-5
CASSQSRGYEKLFF TGCGCCAGCAGTCAATCGCGGGGATATGAAAAACTGTTTTTT TRBJ1-4 - - TRBV23-1
CASSPWDRAGGNTIYF TGTGCCAGCAGCCCCTGGGACAGGGCCGGAGGAAACACCATATATTTT TRBJ1-3 TRBD1 - TRBV9
CASSPEGDFTYNEQFF TGCGCCAGCAGCCCGGAGGGGGATTTTACCTACAATGAGCAGTTCTTC TRBJ2-1 - - TRBV5-1
CASSFGTGNNEKLFF TGTGCCAGCAGCTTCGGGACAGGGAACAATGAAAAACTGTTTTTT TRBJ1-4 TRBD1 - TRBV7-9
CASSQVVTGSNEQFF TGTGCCAGCAGCCAAGTCGTCACGGGGAGCAATGAGCAGTTCTTC TRBJ2-1 - - TRBV3-1/TRBV3-2
CASSPFDGGNTEAFF TGTGCCAGTAGCCCGTTCGACGGGGGGAACACTGAAGCTTTCTTT TRBJ1-1 - - TRBV19
CSVGGGEKLFF TGCAGCGTTGGTGGGGGTGAAAAACTGTTTTTT TRBJ1-4 - - TRBV29-1
CASSLYRVDEQFF TGTGCCAGCAGTTTGTACCGCGTCGATGAGCAGTTCTTC TRBJ2-1 - - TRBV27
CASSYGRSYGYTF TGTGCCAGCAGTTACGGACGGAGCTATGGCTACACCTTC TRBJ1-2 - - TRBV6-2/TRBV6-3
CASSSTPGGESYEQYF TGTGCCAGCAGCTCCACCCCGGGGGGGGAATCCTACGAGCAGTACTTC TRBJ2-7 TRBD2 - TRBV7-9
CAISEQGDLGYTF TGTGCCATCAGTGAACAGGGTGATCTTGGCTACACCTTC TRBJ1-2 - - TRBV10-3
CASSLTGGAYTGELFF TGTGCCAGCAGCTTGACAGGGGGCGCGTACACCGGGGAGCTGTTTTTT TRBJ2-2 TRBD1 - TRBV7-6
CASSYSGGLGTQYF TGTGCCAGCAGTTACAGCGGGGGGCTTGGCACCCAGTACTTC TRBJ2-5 TRBD2 few TRBV6-2/TRBV6-3
CASSWGQNTEAFF TGTGCCAGTAGTTGGGGACAAAACACTGAAGCTTTCTTT TRBJ1-1 - - TRBV19
CASWGPGTLSGNTIYF TGTGCCAGTTGGGGCCCCGGAACGCTCTCTGGAAACACCATATATTTT TRBJ1-3 - - TRBV19
CSVDLPSGGGTGELFF TGCAGCGTTGATCTCCCTAGCGGGGGGGGCACCGGGGAGCTGTTTTTT TRBJ2-2 TRBD2 once TRBV29-1